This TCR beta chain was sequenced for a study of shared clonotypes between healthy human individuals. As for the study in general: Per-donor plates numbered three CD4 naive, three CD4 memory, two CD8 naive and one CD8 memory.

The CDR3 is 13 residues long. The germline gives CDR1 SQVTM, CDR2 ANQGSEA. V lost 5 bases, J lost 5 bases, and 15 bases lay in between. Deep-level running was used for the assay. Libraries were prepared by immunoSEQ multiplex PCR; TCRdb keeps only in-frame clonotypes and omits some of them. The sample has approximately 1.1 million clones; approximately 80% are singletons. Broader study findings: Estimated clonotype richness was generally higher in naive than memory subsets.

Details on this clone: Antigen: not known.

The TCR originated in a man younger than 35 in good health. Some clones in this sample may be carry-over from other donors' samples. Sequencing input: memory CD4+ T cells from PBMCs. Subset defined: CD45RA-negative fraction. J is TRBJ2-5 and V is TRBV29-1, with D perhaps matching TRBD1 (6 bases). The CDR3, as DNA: TGCAGCGTTACAACAGGGTTTGGGGAGACCCAGTACTTC. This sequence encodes CSVTTGFGETQYF.